This T cell receptor beta chain was profiled in a study of blood T cells in healthy people across ages. Peripheral blood samples of around 9.5 milliliters were drawn from each donor. A second about 7 to 11 cycle PCR used barcoded and J-beta primers. Each cDNA molecule, via a template-switch adaptor with 12 random nucleotides, was tagged. From the 5' RACE reads, TCRdb called clonotypes with MiXCR, one entry per CDR3 protein. Counted here are hundreds of thousands of distinct CDR3 sequences, 45% to 55% occurring once; the ten biggest clones make up roughly 24%. V was cut by 6 bases and J by 10 bases, with 15 bases left in between. The CDR3 runs to 13 residues. The germline V gene has CDR1 MNHNY and CDR2 SVGAGI (reference sequence). General study results and limits: Any changes in expanded clonotypes were possibly confounded, as donor CMV status remained unknown. Estimates of diversity drawn from one million T cells were considered underestimates.

In regard to this clonotype: Antigen: not known.

This clonotype was sampled from a man aged 80 or over in good health. The material sequenced was blood. The J gene is TRBJ1-4, the V gene TRBV6-6; D remains ambiguous. The CDR3 region is CASSRPDEVKLFF. The CDR3 DNA follows: TGTGCCAGCAGCCGACCTGACGAGGTAAAACTGTTTTTT.